This T cell receptor beta chain was profiled in a study of cytomegalovirus exposure and HLA in healthy donors. The study's findings and limits: The study dropped some indistinguishable V segments, TRBV6-2 and TRBV6-3 among them.

A multiplex PCR was run with 60 Vbeta primers and 13 Jbeta primers. The assay was immunoSEQ multiplex PCR, and TCRdb's table has in-frame clones only and misses some. The table lists more than 45,000 clones. J lost 3 bases, V lost 6 bases, and 8 bases had no gene match. This CDR3 spans 14 amino acids. Germline CDR1 and CDR2: GTSNPN and SVGIG (reference sequence). Turning to this clone: Its specificity is not known.

The chain links TRBV30 to TRBJ2-7, with TRBD1 matching 10 bases. The sample was PBMCs. This clonotype was obtained from a woman aged 25 to 45 in good health and CMV-seropositive. The CDR3 DNA reads TGTGCCTGCCATAGGGACAGGGGACTCTACGAGCAGTACTTC. The encoded protein is CACHRDRGLYEQYF.